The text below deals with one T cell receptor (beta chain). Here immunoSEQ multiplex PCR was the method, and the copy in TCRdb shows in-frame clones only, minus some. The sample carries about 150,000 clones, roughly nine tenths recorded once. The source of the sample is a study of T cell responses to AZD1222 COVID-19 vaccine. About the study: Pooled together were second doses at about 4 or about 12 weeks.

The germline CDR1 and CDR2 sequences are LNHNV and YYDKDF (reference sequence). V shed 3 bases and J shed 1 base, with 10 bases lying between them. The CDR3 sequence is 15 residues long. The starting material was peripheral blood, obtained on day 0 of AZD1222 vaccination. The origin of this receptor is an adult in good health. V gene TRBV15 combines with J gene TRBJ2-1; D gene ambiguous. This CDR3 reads CATSRVPRSYNEQFF. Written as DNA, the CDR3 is TGTGCCACCAGCAGGGTCCCAAGATCCTACAATGAGCAGTTCTTC.